A single sample is the source of the 8 T cell receptor beta chains below, sequenced in a study of blood T cell repertoires in COVID-19. This table comes from immunoSEQ multiplex PCR, and its TCRdb copy is limited to in-frame clones, with some not included. The sample consists of around 230,000 clones, 75% to 90% of them appearing once. Sequencing used peripheral blood. Receptor source: a woman in her sixties or seventies with active or convalescent COVID-19.

V gene TRBV27 combines with J gene TRBJ2-2; 9 positions match TRBD2. V was pared by 11 bases and J by 5 bases, with 21 bases of the junction left unmatched. The CDR3 is made up of 18 amino acids. Per germline, CDR1 MNHEY and CDR2 SMNVEV (reference sequence). Here the CDR3 DNA reads TGTGCCCCCCGGCGCGGCGGGGGGGCCGTATCAGGGACCGGGGAGCTGTTTTTT. Translation gives CAPRRGGGAVSGTGELFF.

Notes on this clone: One end of the junction varies from germline; a read error may be responsible. V and J are TRBV7-7 and TRBJ2-1; 7 nucleotides agree with TRBD2. CDR1 and CDR2 (germline): SSHAT, FNYEAQ (reference sequence). The CDR3 is made up of 15 amino acids. As DNA, the CDR3 is TGTGCTAGCAGCCAAACGGGGGGACCCTACAATGAGCAGTTCTTC. Amino acid sequence: CASSQTGGPYNEQFF. Looking up the rest from reference TRBV7-7 and TRBJ2-1 gives the full variable domain: GAGVSQSPRYKVTKRGQDVTLRCDPISSHATLYWYQQALGQGPEFLTYFNYEAQPDKSGLPSDRFSAERPEGSISTLTIQRTEQRDSAMYRCASSQTGGPYNEQFFGPGTRLTVL.

J is TRBJ2-7 and V is TRBV6-1; D is possibly TRBD2 (6 bases). This CDR3 region has 15 residues. Germline V CDR1 and CDR2: MNHNS, SASEGT. Trimming stripped 3 bases from V and 1 base from J, with 13 bases between. The CDR3 DNA sequence: TGTGCCAGCAGTGATTTTAGCGGCGGATCCTACGAGCAGTACTTC. Translated: CASSDFSGGSYEQYF.

The chain employs TRBV3-1 (or the pseudogene TRBV3-2) and TRBJ2-7, with TRBD1 matching 8 bases. Germline loops: CDR1 LGHDT, CDR2 YNNKEL (reference sequence). The CDR3 extends over 17 amino acids. V shed 5 bases, J shed 1 base, and the junction held 13 bases outside the gene matches. In DNA form, the CDR3 reads TGTGCCAGCAGCAGGGGAAACCGGGACAGGTCTTCCTACGAGCAGTACTTC. Its protein product is CASSRGNRDRSSYEQYF.

V and J are TRBV5-1 and TRBJ2-1, with D maybe TRBD2 (6 bases). The CDR3 covers 16 residues. V was shortened by 0 bases and J by 2 bases, with 12 bases between the two germline ends. Germline-derived CDR1 and CDR2 are SGHRS and YFSETQ. The CDR3 reads CASSLGGGGTYNEQFF. The DNA for the CDR3 is TGCGCCAGCAGCTTGGGTGGGGGAGGAACCTACAATGAGCAGTTCTTC.

Here the CDR3 reads CASIPSPPGQGAGANVLTF. Here the CDR3 DNA reads TGTGCCAGCATCCCCTCACCCCCGGGACAGGGGGCTGGGGCCAACGTCCTGACTTTC. This chain connects TRBV27 to TRBJ2-6; 11 nucleotides align to TRBD1. Germline values: CDR1 MNHEY, CDR2 SMNVEV (reference sequence). CDR3 length: 19 amino acids. V lost 7 bases and J lost 2; bases outside the gene matches: 13.

J is TRBJ2-7 and V is TRBV30; 9 bases align to TRBD1. After removal of 3 bases from V and 0 bases from J, the junction contained 3 bases not matched to a gene. CDR3 length: 14 residues. CDR1 and CDR2 (germline): GTSNPN, SVGIG (reference sequence). This CDR3 is CAWRLTGGSYEQYF. The DNA of the CDR3 is TGTGCCTGGAGGTTGACAGGGGGCTCCTACGAGCAGTACTTC.

This rearrangement joins TRBV5-1 to TRBJ2-1; 9 bases align to TRBD2. The CDR3 spans 15 residues. J lost 6 bases, V lost 0 bases, and 4 bases had no gene match. Germline V lookup: CDR1 SGHRS, CDR2 YFSETQ. The CDR3 DNA reads TGCGCCAGCAGCTTGGGCGGGGGGGCCGGCAATGAGCAGTTCTTC. Its translation is CASSLGGGAGNEQFF.